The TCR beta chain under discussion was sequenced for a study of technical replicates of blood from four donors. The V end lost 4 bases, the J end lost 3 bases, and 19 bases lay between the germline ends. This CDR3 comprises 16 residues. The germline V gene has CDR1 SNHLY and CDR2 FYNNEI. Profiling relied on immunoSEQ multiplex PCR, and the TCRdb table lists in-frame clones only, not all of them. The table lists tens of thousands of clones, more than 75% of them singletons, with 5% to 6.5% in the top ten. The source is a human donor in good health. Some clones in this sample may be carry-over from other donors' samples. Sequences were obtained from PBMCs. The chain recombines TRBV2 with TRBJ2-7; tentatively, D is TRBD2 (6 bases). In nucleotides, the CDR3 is TGTGCCAGCAGTGGATTTTTATTAGCGGATAACTACGAGCAGTACTTC. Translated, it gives CASSGFLLADNYEQYF.